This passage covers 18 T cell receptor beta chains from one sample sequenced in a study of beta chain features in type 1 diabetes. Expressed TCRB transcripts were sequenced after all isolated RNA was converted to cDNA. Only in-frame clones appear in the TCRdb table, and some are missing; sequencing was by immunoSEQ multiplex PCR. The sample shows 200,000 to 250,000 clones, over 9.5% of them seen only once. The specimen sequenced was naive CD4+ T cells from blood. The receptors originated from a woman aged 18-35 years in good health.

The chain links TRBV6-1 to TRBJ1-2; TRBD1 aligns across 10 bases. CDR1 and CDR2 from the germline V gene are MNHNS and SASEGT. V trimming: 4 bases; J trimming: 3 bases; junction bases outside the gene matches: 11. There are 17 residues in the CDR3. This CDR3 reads CASSGDGQGDSHYGYTF. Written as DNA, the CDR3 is TGTGCCAGCAGTGGGGATGGACAGGGGGACTCCCACTATGGCTACACCTTC.

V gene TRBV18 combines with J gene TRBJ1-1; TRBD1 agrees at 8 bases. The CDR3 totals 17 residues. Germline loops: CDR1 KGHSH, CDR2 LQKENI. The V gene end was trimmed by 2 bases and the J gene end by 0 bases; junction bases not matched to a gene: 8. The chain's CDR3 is CASSPSQGATMNTEAFF. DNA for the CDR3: TGTGCCAGCTCACCAAGCCAGGGGGCTACCATGAACACTGAAGCTTTCTTT.

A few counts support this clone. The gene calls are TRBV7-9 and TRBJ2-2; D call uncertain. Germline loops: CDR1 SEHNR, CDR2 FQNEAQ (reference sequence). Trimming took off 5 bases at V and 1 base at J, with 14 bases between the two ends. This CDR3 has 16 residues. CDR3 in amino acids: CASSPARQLNTGELFF. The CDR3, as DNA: TGTGCCAGCAGCCCCGCGCGGCAATTGAACACCGGGGAGCTGTTTTTT.

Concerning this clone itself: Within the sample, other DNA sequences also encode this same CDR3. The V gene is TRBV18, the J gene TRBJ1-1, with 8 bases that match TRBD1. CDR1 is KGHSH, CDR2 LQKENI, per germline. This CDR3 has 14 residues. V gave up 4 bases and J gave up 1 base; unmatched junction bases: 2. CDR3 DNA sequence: TGTGCCAGCTCACAACAGGGGGGGAACACTGAAGCTTTCTTT. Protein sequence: CASSQQGGNTEAFF. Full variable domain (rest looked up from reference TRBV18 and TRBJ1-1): NAGVMQNPRHLVRRRGQEARLRCSPMKGHSHVYWYRQLPEEGLKFMVYLQKENIIDESGMPKERFSAEFPKEGPSILRIQQVVRGDSAAYFCASSQQGGNTEAFFGQGTRLTVV.

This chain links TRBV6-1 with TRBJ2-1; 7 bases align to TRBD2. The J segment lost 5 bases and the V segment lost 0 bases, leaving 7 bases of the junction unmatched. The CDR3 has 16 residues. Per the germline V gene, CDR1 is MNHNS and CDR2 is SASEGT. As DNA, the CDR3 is TGTGCCAGCAGTGAAGCAGGGGAGGGTACTCACAATGAGCAGTTCTTC. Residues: CASSEAGEGTHNEQFF.

The CDR3 loop is CASRTAGGTEAFF. CDR3 in DNA: TGCGCCAGCAGAACGGCAGGGGGCACTGAAGCTTTCTTT. The chain links TRBV4-1 to TRBJ1-1; TRBD1 aligns across 7 bases. Germline trimming cut 6 bases from V and 4 bases from J; bases unmatched to any gene: 5. The CDR3 has 13 amino acids. Germline assignment: CDR1 MGHRA and CDR2 YSYEKL.

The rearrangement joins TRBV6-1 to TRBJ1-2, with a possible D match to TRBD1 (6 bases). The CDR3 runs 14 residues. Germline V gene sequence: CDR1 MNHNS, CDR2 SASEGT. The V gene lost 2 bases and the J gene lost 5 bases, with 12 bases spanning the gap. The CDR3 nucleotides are TGTGCCAGCAGTGAAACCGGGAGGGGGTATGGCTACACCTTC. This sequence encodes CASSETGRGYGYTF.

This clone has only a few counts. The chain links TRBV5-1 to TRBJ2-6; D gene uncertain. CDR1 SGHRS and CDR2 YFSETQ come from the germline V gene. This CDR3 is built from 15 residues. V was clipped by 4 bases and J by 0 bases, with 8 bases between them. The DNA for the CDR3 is TGCGCCAGCAGCCCCGACAACTCTGGGGCCAACGTCCTGACTTTC. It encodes CASSPDNSGANVLTF. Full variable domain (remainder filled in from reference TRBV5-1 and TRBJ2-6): KAGVTQTPRYLIKTRGQQVTLSCSPISGHRSVSWYQQTPGQGLQFLFEYFSETQRNKGNFPGRFSGRQFSNSRSEMNVSTLELGDSALYLCASSPDNSGANVLTFGAGSRLTVL.

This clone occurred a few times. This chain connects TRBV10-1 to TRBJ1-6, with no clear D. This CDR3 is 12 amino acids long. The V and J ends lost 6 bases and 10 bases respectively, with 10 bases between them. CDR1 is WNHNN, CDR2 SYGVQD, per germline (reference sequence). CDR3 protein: CASSNGISPLHF. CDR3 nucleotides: TGCGCCAGCAGCAACGGGATCTCACCCCTCCACTTT.

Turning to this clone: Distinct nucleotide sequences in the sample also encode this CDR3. CDR3 amino acids: CASSTDRDTEAFF. In DNA, the CDR3 is TGCGCCAGCAGCACCGACAGGGACACTGAAGCTTTCTTT. The chain uses TRBV5-1 and TRBJ1-1; 7 bases match TRBD1. The ends lost 4 bases at V and 3 bases at J; junction bases unmatched: 3. Germline V lookup: CDR1 SGHRS, CDR2 YFSETQ. This CDR3 region has 13 residues. Full variable domain (outside the CDR3, taken from reference TRBV5-1 and TRBJ1-1): KAGVTQTPRYLIKTRGQQVTLSCSPISGHRSVSWYQQTPGQGLQFLFEYFSETQRNKGNFPGRFSGRQFSNSRSEMNVSTLELGDSALYLCASSTDRDTEAFFGQGTRLTVV.

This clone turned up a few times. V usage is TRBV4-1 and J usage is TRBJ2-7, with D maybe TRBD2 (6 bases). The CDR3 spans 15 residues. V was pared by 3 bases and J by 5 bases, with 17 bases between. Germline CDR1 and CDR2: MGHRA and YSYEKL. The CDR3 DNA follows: TGCGCCAGCAGCCATATAGGGAGGTCGAGGAACGAGCAGTACTTC. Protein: CASSHIGRSRNEQYF.

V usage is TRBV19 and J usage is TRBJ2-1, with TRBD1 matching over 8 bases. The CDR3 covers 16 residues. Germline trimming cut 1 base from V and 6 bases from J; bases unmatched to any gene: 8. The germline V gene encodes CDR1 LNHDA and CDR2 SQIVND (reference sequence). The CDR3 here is CASSIVLQGGSNEQFF. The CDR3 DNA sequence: TGTGCCAGTAGTATAGTGTTACAGGGGGGCTCCAATGAGCAGTTCTTC.

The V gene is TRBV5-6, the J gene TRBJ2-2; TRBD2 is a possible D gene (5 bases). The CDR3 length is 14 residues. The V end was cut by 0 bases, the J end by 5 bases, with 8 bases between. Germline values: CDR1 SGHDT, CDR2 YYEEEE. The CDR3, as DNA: TGTGCCAGCAGCTTGGCTGGGAGTACCGGGGAGCTGTTTTTT. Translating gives CASSLAGSTGELFF.

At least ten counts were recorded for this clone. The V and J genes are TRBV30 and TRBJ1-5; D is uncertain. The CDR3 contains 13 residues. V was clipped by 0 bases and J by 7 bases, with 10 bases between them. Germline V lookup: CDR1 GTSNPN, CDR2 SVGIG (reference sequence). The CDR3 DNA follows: TGTGCCTGGAGTGTGTCAGACAACCAGCCCCAGCATTTT. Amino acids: CAWSVSDNQPQHF.

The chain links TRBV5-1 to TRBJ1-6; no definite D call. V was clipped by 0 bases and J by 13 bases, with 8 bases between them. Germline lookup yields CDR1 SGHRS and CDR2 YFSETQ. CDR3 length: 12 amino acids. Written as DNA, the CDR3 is TGCGCCAGCAGCTTGGGCCGCGAGCCCCTCCACTTT. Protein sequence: CASSLGREPLHF.

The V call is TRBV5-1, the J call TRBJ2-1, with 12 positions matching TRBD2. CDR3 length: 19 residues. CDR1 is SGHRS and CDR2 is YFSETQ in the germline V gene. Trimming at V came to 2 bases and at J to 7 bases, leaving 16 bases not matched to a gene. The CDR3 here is CASSFIVGASGGAGNEQFF. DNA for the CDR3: TGCGCCAGCAGCTTCATTGTTGGGGCTAGCGGGGGGGCCGGGAATGAGCAGTTCTTC.

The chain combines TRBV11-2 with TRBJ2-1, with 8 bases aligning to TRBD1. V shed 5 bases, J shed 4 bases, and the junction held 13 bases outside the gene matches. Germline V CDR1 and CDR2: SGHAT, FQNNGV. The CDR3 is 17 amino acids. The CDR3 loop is CASSPPVGTGPYNEQFF. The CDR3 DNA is TGTGCCAGCAGCCCCCCCGTAGGGACAGGACCTTACAATGAGCAGTTCTTC.

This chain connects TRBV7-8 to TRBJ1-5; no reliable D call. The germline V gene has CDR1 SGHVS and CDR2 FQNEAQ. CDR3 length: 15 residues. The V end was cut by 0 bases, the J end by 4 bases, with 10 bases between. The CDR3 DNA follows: TGTGCCAGCAGCTTAGCTAGAACGTCGAATCAGCCCCAGCATTTT. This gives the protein CASSLARTSNQPQHF.